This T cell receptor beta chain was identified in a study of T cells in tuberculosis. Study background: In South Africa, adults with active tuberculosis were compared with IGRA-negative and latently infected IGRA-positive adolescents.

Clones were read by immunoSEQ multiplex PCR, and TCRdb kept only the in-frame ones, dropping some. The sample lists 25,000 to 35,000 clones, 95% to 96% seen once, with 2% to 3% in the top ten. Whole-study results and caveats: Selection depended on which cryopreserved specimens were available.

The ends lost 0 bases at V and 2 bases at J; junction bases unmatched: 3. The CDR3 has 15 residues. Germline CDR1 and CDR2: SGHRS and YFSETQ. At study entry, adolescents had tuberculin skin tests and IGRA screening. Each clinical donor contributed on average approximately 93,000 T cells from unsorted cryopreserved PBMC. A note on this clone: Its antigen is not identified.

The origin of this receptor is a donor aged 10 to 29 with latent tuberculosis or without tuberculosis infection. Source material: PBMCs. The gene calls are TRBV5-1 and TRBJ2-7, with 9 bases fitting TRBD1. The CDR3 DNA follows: TGCGCCAGCAGCTTGGGCGGGACAGGGACCTACGAGCAGTACTTC. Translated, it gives CASSLGGTGTYEQYF.